Below are 4 T cell receptor beta chains sequenced from a single sample in a study of blood T cell repertoires in COVID-19. This table comes from immunoSEQ multiplex PCR, and its TCRdb copy is limited to in-frame clones, with some not included. Seen here are a few hundred thousand clones, around 84% observed once, and the top ten hold more than 3%. The specimen was peripheral blood. The receptor source for this set is a young woman with acute or convalescent COVID-19.

The gene calls are TRBV5-1 and TRBJ2-3, with D tentatively TRBD1 (8 bases). Between the trimmed V and J ends, which lost 7 bases and 4 bases, there was a span of 22 bases. Germline CDR1 SGHRS, CDR2 YFSETQ. The CDR3 length is 16 residues. CDR3: CASGSHRGTIPDTQYF. In nucleotides, the CDR3 is TGCGCCAGCGGGAGCCACAGGGGGACTATCCCAGATACGCAGTATTTT.

The J gene is TRBJ1-4, the V gene TRBV19, with D tentatively TRBD1 (6 bases). Trimming took 5 bases from V and 5 from J, leaving 15 bases between them. The germline V gene encodes CDR1 LNHDA and CDR2 SQIVND (reference sequence). The length of the CDR3 is 15 residues. The CDR3 sequence: CASSGRGNHNEKLFF. Here the CDR3 DNA reads TGTGCCAGTAGTGGAAGGGGGAACCACAATGAAAAACTGTTTTTT. Full variable domain (outside the CDR3, taken from reference TRBV19 and TRBJ1-4): DGGITQSPKYLFRKEGQNVTLSCEQNLNHDAMYWYRQDPGQGLRLIYYSQIVNDFQKGDIAEGYSVSREKKESFPLTVTSAQKNPTAFYLCASSGRGNHNEKLFFGSGTQLSVL.

This clone has just one count. The rearrangement links TRBV6-6 to TRBJ2-1; 10 bases line up with TRBD2. From germline, CDR1 is MNHNY and CDR2 SVGAGI (reference sequence). The CDR3 length is 15 residues. V dropped 10 bases and J dropped 1; count of bases not matched to a gene: 7. CDR3 nucleotide sequence: TGTGCCAACGCAGCGGGAGGGTCGTCCTACAATGAGCAGTTCTTC. Amino acids: CANAAGGSSYNEQFF.

The rearrangement links TRBV28 to TRBJ2-1; D ambiguous. The CDR3 contains 13 residues. Between the trimmed V and J ends, which lost 5 bases and 10 bases, there was a span of 15 bases. Germline CDR1 is MDHEN and CDR2 is SYDVKM. The CDR3 loop is CASSRLGGREQFF. CDR3 sequence (DNA): TGTGCCAGCAGTCGGCTTGGTGGCAGGGAGCAGTTCTTC.